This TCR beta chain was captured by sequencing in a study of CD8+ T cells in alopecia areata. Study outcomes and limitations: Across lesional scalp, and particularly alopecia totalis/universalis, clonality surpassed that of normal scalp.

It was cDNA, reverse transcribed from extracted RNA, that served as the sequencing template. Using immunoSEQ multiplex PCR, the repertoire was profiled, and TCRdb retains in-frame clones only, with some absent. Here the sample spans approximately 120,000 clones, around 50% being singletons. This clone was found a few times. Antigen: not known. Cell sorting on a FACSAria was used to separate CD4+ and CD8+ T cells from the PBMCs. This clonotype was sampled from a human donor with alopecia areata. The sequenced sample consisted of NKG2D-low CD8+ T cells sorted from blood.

In nucleotides, the CDR3 is TGCAGCGTCCAAGATACCGGATCAACTAATGAAAAACTGTTTTTT. Residues: CSVQDTGSTNEKLFF. V usage is TRBV29-1 and J usage is TRBJ1-4; unclear D gene. V was trimmed by 6 bases and J by 0 bases, leaving 14 bases between them. CDR3 length: 15 residues. Germline values: CDR1 SQVTM, CDR2 ANQGSEA.